These 20 T cell receptor beta chains were all obtained from the same sample, sequenced in a study of vaccination and CD4 T cells after COVID-19. The assay that was used to sequence DNA from cultured CD4+ T cells was the Oncomine TCR Beta short-read assay. TCRdb reanalysed the PCR reads using MiXCR and keeps one entry per CDR3 protein. The table lists fewer than 20,000 distinct CDR3 sequences, roughly 54% of them singletons. Treatment in this sample: approximately nine-day PBMC culture with coronavirus spike peptide pools or control peptides (ViraFEST assay). These receptors are not linked to any known antigen. The material sequenced was CD4+ T cells from blood, cultured in vitro, taken before SARS-CoV-2 vaccination. These receptors were collected from a human donor who had recovered from COVID-19.

V and J are TRBV7-3 and TRBJ1-3, with 8 bases that match TRBD1. This CDR3 has 15 amino acids. Germline CDR1 SGHTA, CDR2 FQGTGA. V dropped 5 bases and J dropped 0; count of bases not matched to a gene: 3. The CDR3 is CASSRDRSSGNTIYF. CDR3 nucleotide sequence: TGTGCCAGCAGCCGGGACAGGTCCTCTGGAAACACCATATATTTT.

The chain combines TRBV5-4 with TRBJ1-5, with TRBD1 identical over 9 bases. Germline-derived CDR1 and CDR2 are SGHNT and YYREEE (reference sequence). The CDR3 is 19 amino acids. The ends lost 4 bases at V and 4 bases at J; junction bases unmatched: 18. The CDR3 DNA reads as TGTGCCAGCAGCCTACGTTTCCGGGACAGGGTTCGCGGAAATCAGCCCCAGCATTTT. It encodes CASSLRFRDRVRGNQPQHF.

V is TRBV2 and J is TRBJ2-7, with TRBD1 matching over 7 bases. The CDR3 loop spans 14 amino acids. The V gene's germline CDR1 is SNHLY and CDR2 FYNNEI. The V and J ends lost 6 bases and 5 bases, in that order; junction bases with no gene match: 10. The DNA of the CDR3 is TGTGCCAGCAGGATCCGACAGGGTAGGGACGAGCAGTACTTC. This gives the protein CASRIRQGRDEQYF.

The CDR3: CASSGTATMDEQFF. CDR3 coding DNA: TGTGCCAGCAGTGGGACAGCGACCATGGATGAGCAGTTCTTC. The chain combines TRBV6-1 with TRBJ2-1; the D gene is possibly TRBD1 (6 bases). The germline V and J ends were trimmed by 4 bases and 8 bases, with 15 bases remaining between them. This CDR3 comprises 14 residues. Germline values: CDR1 MNHNS, CDR2 SASEGT.

The V call is TRBV7-9, the J call TRBJ1-1; D possibly corresponds to TRBD1 (5 bases). CDR3 length equals 15 residues. Germline loops: CDR1 SEHNR, CDR2 FQNEAQ (reference sequence). V was shortened by 5 bases and J by 1 base, with 14 bases between the two germline ends. The chain's CDR3 is CASSPGARSNTEAFF. The CDR3 DNA sequence: TGTGCCAGCAGCCCTGGGGCTAGATCGAACACTGAAGCTTTCTTT.

This clonotype has only a few counts. This chain links TRBV15 with TRBJ1-6, with 10 bases identical to TRBD1. This CDR3 has 15 residues. Trimming cost V 5 bases and J 9 bases; bases outside gene matches: 7. Germline V CDR1 and CDR2: LNHNV, YYDKDF (reference sequence). CDR3 sequence: CATSDRDRGVSPLHF. CDR3 DNA: TGTGCCACCAGCGACCGGGACAGGGGCGTTTCACCCCTCCACTTT.

This chain uses TRBV20-1 with TRBJ2-3; the match to TRBD2 covers 8 bases. V shed 0 bases, J shed 5 bases, and the junction held 7 bases outside the gene matches. The CDR3 totals 15 residues. Germline CDR1 reads DFQATT; CDR2 reads SNEGSKA (reference sequence). The CDR3 spells CSARETAGELDTQYF. The CDR3 coding sequence is TGCAGTGCTAGAGAGACAGCGGGAGAGTTAGATACGCAGTATTTT.

The CDR3 coding sequence is TGTGCCAGCAGCGCCACAGATACGCAGTATTTT. Its protein is CASSATDTQYF. The rearrangement links TRBV7-2 to TRBJ2-3; no definite D call. V was cut by 5 bases and J by 2 bases, with 2 bases left in between. Per the germline V gene, CDR1 is SGHTA and CDR2 is FQGNSA. The CDR3 sequence is 11 residues long.

The genes are TRBV14 and TRBJ2-1; 10 nucleotides align to TRBD2. Trimming took 2 bases from V and 7 from J; bases not matched to a gene: 5. Germline CDR1 is SGHDN and CDR2 is FVKESK. The CDR3 contains 15 residues. CDR3 sequence reads: CASSQLLAGVNEQFF. The CDR3, as DNA: TGTGCCAGCAGCCAACTCCTAGCGGGAGTGAATGAGCAGTTCTTC.

The chain combines TRBV11-3 with TRBJ2-1, with no clear D. This CDR3 has 12 amino acids. V gave up 5 bases and J gave up 10 bases, with 12 bases separating them. CDR1 is SGHNT, CDR2 YENEEA, per germline. The CDR3 loop reads CASSVHGDEQFF. The CDR3 DNA reads TGTGCCAGCAGCGTACACGGAGACGAGCAGTTCTTC. Full variable domain (rest looked up from reference TRBV11-3 and TRBJ2-1): EAGVVQSPRYKIIEKKQPVAFWCNPISGHNTLYWYLQNLGQGPELLIRYENEEAVDDSQLPKDRFSAERLKGVDSTLKIQPAELGDSAVYLCASSVHGDEQFFGPGTRLTVL.

The genes are TRBV12-3 or TRBV12-4 and TRBJ2-6; no firm D call. This CDR3 spans 16 amino acids. Deletions cut 1 base from V and 2 bases from J, with 9 bases between. The CDR3, as DNA: TGTGCCAGCAGTTTAGGGGAAATCGCTGGGGCCAACGTCCTGACTTTC. Residues: CASSLGEIAGANVLTF.

The rearrangement links TRBV6-1 to TRBJ2-3, with 10 bases fitting TRBD2. The CDR3 loop spans 13 amino acids. After removal of 7 bases from V and 10 bases from J, the junction contained 8 bases not matched to a gene. Per germline, CDR1 MNHNS and CDR2 SASEGT. The chain's CDR3 is CASKTLAGGAQYF. CDR3 bases: TGTGCCAGCAAGACTTTAGCGGGAGGTGCGCAGTATTTT.

This chain connects TRBV6-2 or TRBV6-3 to TRBJ2-3; D could derive from TRBD1 or TRBD2 (5 bases each). V was clipped by 6 bases and J by 2 bases, with 9 bases between them. CDR1 and CDR2 from the germline V gene are MNHEY and SVGEGT. The CDR3 spans 13 residues. CDR3 amino acids: CASRGRDTDTQYF. CDR3 bases: TGTGCCAGCAGGGGACGGGACACAGATACGCAGTATTTT.

This rearrangement joins TRBV28 to TRBJ2-7; TRBD1 matches at 12 bases. V was pared by 4 bases and J by 2 bases, with 6 bases of the junction left unmatched. CDR3 size: 16 residues. Per the germline V gene, CDR1 is MDHEN and CDR2 is SYDVKM. Written as DNA, the CDR3 is TGTGCCAGCAGTTCTTCCGGGACAGGGGGCACCTACGAGCAGTACTTC. This translates into CASSSSGTGGTYEQYF.

This chain links TRBV20-1 with TRBJ2-2, with D tentatively TRBD2 (5 bases). Per the germline V gene, CDR1 is DFQATT and CDR2 is SNEGSKA (reference sequence). This CDR3 region has 16 residues. V lost 0 bases to trimming and J lost 2 bases, with 13 bases between them. The CDR3 DNA follows: TGCAGTGCTAGAGACTTAACATCGGGAAACACCGGGGAGCTGTTTTTT. It is translated as CSARDLTSGNTGELFF.

This chain links TRBV7-8 with TRBJ2-5; D call uncertain. Germline-derived CDR1 and CDR2 are SGHVS and FQNEAQ. Trimming shortened V by 3 bases and J by 4 bases, and 9 bases separated the two germline ends. CDR3 length: 13 residues. This chain's CDR3 is CASSLGHRETQYF. CDR3 DNA sequence: TGTGCCAGCAGCTTGGGCCATCGAGAGACCCAGTACTTC.

V usage is TRBV20-1 and J usage is TRBJ2-7; 12 bases align to TRBD2. Germline V CDR1 and CDR2: DFQATT, SNEGSKA (reference sequence). J lost 2 bases, V lost 2 bases, and 4 bases had no gene match. The CDR3 length is 15 residues. The CDR3 DNA reads TGCAGTGCTAGACTTGGACTAGCGGGAACCTACGAGCAGTACTTC. It specifies CSARLGLAGTYEQYF.

This clonotype was detected a few times. The CDR3 DNA reads TGTGCCAGCAGCCAAGAGACCCAGTACTTC. It codes for CASSQETQYF. V is TRBV6-1 and J is TRBJ2-5; no clear D gene. CDR1 and CDR2 from the germline V gene are MNHNS and SASEGT. The CDR3 runs to 10 residues. V was cut by 6 bases and J by 1 base, with 0 bases left in between.

The chain combines TRBV27 with TRBJ2-7, with a weak D call TRBD2 (6 bases). The CDR3 covers 18 residues. V lost 0 bases and J 5 bases, leaving 23 bases between the germline ends. Germline V gene sequence: CDR1 MNHEY, CDR2 SMNVEV (reference sequence). The CDR3: CASSLSPRGDGSFNEQYF. The CDR3 DNA reads as TGTGCCAGCAGTTTATCGCCGCGCGGTGACGGGAGCTTCAACGAGCAGTACTTC.

The rearrangement links TRBV11-3 to TRBJ2-5; 14 nucleotides match TRBD2. There are 16 residues in the CDR3. After removal of 5 bases from V and 4 bases from J, the junction contained 6 bases not matched to a gene. The V gene's germline CDR1 is SGHNT and CDR2 YENEEA. The CDR3 nucleotides are TGTGCCAGCAGCCCTGGGACTAGCGGGAGAGGAGAGACCCAGTACTTC. Amino acids: CASSPGTSGRGETQYF.